The 5 T cell receptor beta chains below were found in one sample sequenced in a study of regulatory T cells in long-lasting Graves disease. Construction of TCR beta libraries relied on iRepertoire HTBI primers and on Arm-PCR targeting CDR3 regions. Via MiXCR, TCRdb re-called the multiplex PCR reads, giving one row per CDR3 protein. The data show approximately 470,000 distinct CDR3 sequences, about 16% seen once. Time point given: newly diagnosed GD, antithyroid drugs for less than 3 months. Generation of the TCR library employed RNA extracted from PBMCs. The sample was also linked to a second study, of T cells in Graves' hyperthyroidism and ophthalmopathy.

The input for sequencing was peripheral blood mononuclear cells (PBMCs), taken at new diagnosis, from a patient treated with antithyroid drugs. Every receptor here comes from a man aged 35 to 55 with Graves disease.

This clonotype was recorded many times. The J gene is TRBJ2-7, the V gene TRBV27, with D perhaps TRBD2 (5 bases). Looked up from germline, CDR1 is MNHEY and CDR2 is SMNVEV (reference sequence). The CDR3 length is 13 residues. V was pared by 2 bases and J by 2 bases, with 7 bases between. The CDR3 DNA reads TGTGCCAGCAGTTTACACGGGACCTACGAGCAGTACTTC. This translates into CASSLHGTYEQYF.

This clonotype has ten or more counts. V gene TRBV11-2 combines with J gene TRBJ2-5; TRBD1 is a possible D gene (6 bases). Trimming removed 6 bases at V and 1 base at J, with 15 bases between. Per the germline V gene, CDR1 is SGHAT and CDR2 is FQNNGV. The CDR3 loop spans 15 amino acids. CDR3 bases: TGTGCCAGCAGACCGGGACACGGACTCCAAGAGACCCAGTACTTC. It encodes CASRPGHGLQETQYF.

The chain couples TRBV5-1 to TRBJ2-7; 8 nucleotides match TRBD2. The CDR3 runs 15 residues. Germline loops: CDR1 SGHRS, CDR2 YFSETQ. V lost 2 bases and J lost 2; bases outside the gene matches: 6. For the CDR3, the DNA is TGCGCCAGCAGCTTCGGGGGGGGACCCCCCTACGAGCAGTACTTC. This sequence encodes CASSFGGGPPYEQYF.

This clonotype was seen ten or more times. This rearrangement joins TRBV9 to TRBJ1-1, with TRBD1 as a possible D gene (6 bases). There are 13 residues in the CDR3. The V end lost 3 bases, the J end lost 4 bases, and 10 bases lay between the germline ends. Germline loops: CDR1 SGDLS, CDR2 YYNGEE. The CDR3 is CASSEGGGTEAFF. DNA for the CDR3: TGTGCCAGCAGCGAGGGGGGGGGCACTGAAGCTTTCTTT. Complete variable domain (other parts from reference TRBV9 and TRBJ1-1): DSGVTQTPKHLITATGQRVTLRCSPRSGDLSVYWYQQSLDQGLQFLIQYYNGEERAKGNILERFSAQQFPDLHSELNLSSLELGDSALYFCASSEGGGTEAFFGQGTRLTVV.

There are many counts of this clonotype. The CDR3 loop is CASSGTGSFNNEQFF. Written as DNA, the CDR3 is TGTGCCAGCAGTGGGACTGGATCATTCAACAATGAGCAGTTCTTC. The chain has TRBV28 and TRBJ2-1, with D perhaps matching TRBD2 (6 bases). The CDR3 extends over 15 amino acids. CDR1 is MDHEN and CDR2 is SYDVKM in the germline V gene. Trimming removed 5 bases at V and 5 bases at J, with 16 bases between.